Following are 6 T cell receptor beta chains from one sample sequenced in a study. MiXCR was run by TCRdb on the 5' RACE reads, yielding one entry per CDR3 protein. The data show approximately 10,000 distinct CDR3 sequences, with about a quarter seen just once and about 3.4% held by the top ten. Treg sorting used a CD4+CD25+CD127-/low gate. Input material: Tregs sorted from blood. The receptors come from a female donor with breast cancer.

V usage is TRBV6-5 and J usage is TRBJ1-5; maybe TRBD1 (5 bases). CDR3 size: 15 residues. Deletions cut 5 bases from V and 4 bases from J, with 15 bases between. Germline V lookup: CDR1 MNHEY, CDR2 SVGAGI. This CDR3 is CASSTTSGANQPQHF. CDR3 nucleotides: TGTGCCAGCAGTACAACGAGTGGGGCTAATCAGCCCCAGCATTTT.

Concerning this clonotype itself: A much more abundant neighbour one base away suggests this may be a read error. The gene calls are TRBV20-1 and TRBJ1-5, with 7 bases aligning to TRBD1. Germline V gene sequence: CDR1 DFQATT, CDR2 SNEGSKA (reference sequence). The CDR3 consists of 17 residues. The CDR3 is CNARDEGTAGINQPQHF. The CDR3 coding sequence is TGCAATGCTAGAGATGAGGGGACAGCCGGTATCAATCAGCCCCAGCATTTT.

The V call is TRBV6-5, the J call TRBJ1-5, with D maybe TRBD1 (6 bases). The CDR3 consists of 15 residues. Germline values: CDR1 MNHEY, CDR2 SVGAGI. V gave up 3 bases and J gave up 8 bases, with 17 bases separating them. CDR3 sequence: CASSYGAGGSKPQHF. The CDR3 bases are TGTGCCAGCAGTTATGGAGCCGGGGGCAGTAAGCCCCAGCATTTT.

Sample share makes this clonotype medium-sized (0.01 to 0.1%). The chain has TRBV5-1 and TRBJ1-5, with a tentative D call TRBD1 (5 bases). V lost 0 bases and J lost 6, with 13 bases in between. This CDR3 is 15 amino acids long. Germline CDR1 reads SGHRS; CDR2 reads YFSETQ. The CDR3 nucleotides are TGCGCCAGCAGCTTGGAAGGCAGGGTTAGTCAGCCCCAGCATTTT. Its translation is CASSLEGRVSQPQHF.

This clonotype is classed as medium-sized. The V call is TRBV6-1, the J call TRBJ1-5; D gene uncertain. The germline V and J ends were trimmed by 3 bases and 6 bases, with 12 bases remaining between them. This CDR3 is built from 14 residues. Germline V gives CDR1 MNHNS, CDR2 SASEGT. The CDR3 sequence: CASSDNLSGQPQHF. Written as DNA, the CDR3 is TGTGCCAGCAGTGACAATCTATCGGGTCAGCCCCAGCATTTT.

Sample share makes this clonotype medium-sized. The chain has TRBV6-5 and TRBJ1-3; D is unclear. V was cut by 6 bases and J by 3 bases, with 9 bases left in between. This CDR3 has 13 residues. The germline gives CDR1 MNHEY, CDR2 SVGAGI. The CDR3 spells CASRARNGNTIYF. In DNA form, the CDR3 reads TGTGCCAGCAGAGCAAGGAATGGAAACACCATATATTTT.